This T cell receptor beta chain stems from a study of blood T cell repertoires in COVID-19. For the study at large: Donors in the United States, Italy and Spain gave samples during acute or convalescent COVID-19. The analysed material was cDNA or gDNA that came from T cells, B-cell-depleted T cells, or PBMCs.

V was clipped by 3 bases and J by 8 bases, with 13 bases between them. CDR3 length: 14 amino acids. CDR1 SGHTA and CDR2 FQGNSA come from the germline V gene. Repertoires were generated with immunoSEQ multiplex PCR, while TCRdb's copy carries only in-frame clones and drops some. The sample has tens of thousands of clones; around 80% are singletons. The origin of this receptor is a man between 60 and 75 years old with active or convalescent COVID-19. Material for sequencing was peripheral blood. V usage is TRBV7-2 and J usage is TRBJ1-4, with a possible D match to TRBD1 (5 bases). In DNA, the CDR3 is TGTGCCAGCAGCTTGTCCAGGGCCGGGGAAAAACTGTTTTTT. Translating it yields CASSLSRAGEKLFF.